The 25 T cell receptor beta chains listed next were all sequenced from one sample in a study of T cells in Graves' hyperthyroidism and ophthalmopathy (dated 2019 in TCRdb). Library preparation used multiplex PCR. Sequenced on an Illumina HiSeq 2000. Amplification of TCR beta CDR3 regions was carried out from RNA transcripts. The TCR CDR3 was subjected to a first round of RT-PCR using the HTBI primer set and the Qiagen OneStep RT-PCR kit. TCRdb reworked the public reads: Q25 trimming with fastp, MiXCR clone assembly, productive beta chains retained. Under each unique CDR3 protein, matching rows form one entry showing the most common genes and DNA. This sample is represented by 500,000 to 650,000 distinct CDR3 sequences; more than 14% of them were singletons. Together, the top ten hold around an eighth of the sample. The sample comprised blood. These receptors originate from a woman aged 45-60 years with Graves' ophthalmopathy.

This clonotype was detected ten times or more. CDR3 nucleotides: TGTGCCAGCAGTTTCGACCCCAAGGGGGGCACTGAAGCTTTCTTT. Protein: CASSFDPKGGTEAFF. The chain links TRBV2 to TRBJ1-1; D is perhaps TRBD1 (6 bases). The germline V and J ends were trimmed by 5 bases and 4 bases, with 17 bases remaining between them. CDR1 is SNHLY and CDR2 is FYNNEI in the germline V gene. The CDR3 is made up of 15 amino acids.

Points on this clonotype: Just one base apart from a much larger clone, this may be a read error. The chain employs TRBV27 and TRBJ2-5, with TRBD2 matching 7 bases. Trimming cost V 3 bases and J 5 bases; bases outside gene matches: 18. This CDR3 region has 18 residues. The germline V gene encodes CDR1 MNHEY and CDR2 SMNVEV (reference sequence). Written as DNA, the CDR3 is TGTGCCAGCAGTTTCGTCCAGGGAGGGCCTTCATCCAGCGAGACCCAGTACTTC. Residues: CASSFVQGGPSSSETQYF.

The rearrangement uses TRBV28 and TRBJ1-5, with D possibly being TRBD1 (5 bases). Germline lookup yields CDR1 MDHEN and CDR2 SYDVKM. This CDR3 comprises 13 residues. Trimming stripped 4 bases from V and 6 bases from J, with 10 bases between. The CDR3 region is CASSSGRTQPQHF. The CDR3 nucleotides are TGTGCCAGCAGTTCAGGGAGAACTCAGCCCCAGCATTTT.

This sequence joins TRBV28 and TRBJ1-1; D remains ambiguous. V lost 3 bases and J lost 2, with 22 bases in between. This CDR3 is built from 18 residues. Germline-derived CDR1 and CDR2 are MDHEN and SYDVKM. As DNA, the CDR3 is TGTGCCAGCAGTTTTACCGTGACGAAGGGTTGGGATAACACTGAAGCTTTCTTT. Amino acid sequence: CASSFTVTKGWDNTEAFF.

This clonotype was picked up many times. The chain uses TRBV18 and TRBJ1-4, with a tentative D call TRBD1 (6 bases). CDR1 is KGHSH, CDR2 LQKENI, per germline. V shed 3 bases and J shed 7 bases, with 12 bases lying between them. There are 14 residues in the CDR3. As DNA, the CDR3 is TGTGCCAGCTCACCGGGGGCGCCAAGTGAAAAACTGTTTTTT. As protein: CASSPGAPSEKLFF.

This clonotype was recorded many times. The J gene is TRBJ1-1, the V gene TRBV6-1; maybe TRBD1 (6 bases). This CDR3 has 14 residues. V was pared by 5 bases and J by 7 bases, with 17 bases between. CDR1 is MNHNS and CDR2 is SASEGT in the germline V gene. Here the CDR3 DNA reads TGTGCCAGCAGTTACCCAAGGCAGGGGTATGAAGCTTTCTTT. Translating it yields CASSYPRQGYEAFF.

This clonotype has a handful of counts. It is likely a read error, because the conserved phenylalanine at the end of the CDR3 is missing. The rearrangement links TRBV28 to TRBJ2-7; the D gene is possibly TRBD2 (7 bases). The length of the CDR3 is 14 residues. The germline gives CDR1 MDHEN, CDR2 SYDVKM. The V end was cut by 7 bases, the J end by 2 bases, with 15 bases between. The CDR3: CASNQRGATYEQYL. CDR3 nucleotide sequence: TGTGCCAGCAACCAACGGGGGGCCACCTACGAGCAGTACCTC.

This clonotype appeared a few times. The chain recombines TRBV7-9 with TRBJ2-3; D is possibly TRBD2 (6 bases). CDR1 is SEHNR, CDR2 FQNEAQ, per germline (reference sequence). V lost 1 base and J 6 bases, leaving 14 bases between the germline ends. The CDR3 contains 15 residues. CDR3 protein: CASSLEWGDSDTQYF. CDR3 coding DNA: TGTGCCAGCAGCTTAGAGTGGGGGGATTCGGATACGCAGTATTTT.

V gene TRBV5-5 combines with J gene TRBJ2-3, with 8 bases identical to TRBD2. Germline V gene lookup returns CDR1 SGHKS and CDR2 YYEKEE (reference sequence). There are 22 residues in the CDR3. V dropped 6 bases and J dropped 2; count of bases not matched to a gene: 29. The CDR3 region is CASISGKRERRFFRDVTDTQYF. The CDR3 coding sequence is TGTGCCAGCATCTCTGGTAAGCGGGAGAGAAGGTTCTTCAGGGACGTCACAGATACGCAGTATTTT.

The table lists this clonotype with many counts. The rearrangement uses TRBV2 and TRBJ1-1, with 7 positions matching TRBD1. The V and J ends lost 4 bases and 4 bases, in that order; junction bases with no gene match: 9. CDR1 is SNHLY and CDR2 is FYNNEI in the germline V gene. This CDR3 spans 15 amino acids. DNA of the CDR3: TGTGCCAGCAGTGCACAGGGGAGGGGGGCCACTGAAGCTTTCTTT. It encodes CASSAQGRGATEAFF.

This clonotype was observed many times. CDR3 sequence: CASSSLSYEQYF. The CDR3 region has the DNA TGTGCCAGCAGTTCCTTGTCTTACGAGCAGTACTTC. The chain couples TRBV28 to TRBJ2-7; D not resolved. Germline assignment: CDR1 MDHEN and CDR2 SYDVKM. The CDR3 spans 12 residues. V gave up 4 bases and J gave up 4 bases, with 8 bases separating them.

In this sample, this clonotype turned up many times. V and J are TRBV30 and TRBJ2-1; D unresolved. The CDR3 length is 14 residues. V shed 2 bases and J shed 0 bases, with 8 bases lying between them. CDR1 and CDR2 from the germline V gene are GTSNPN and SVGIG (reference sequence). CDR3 protein: CAWSSWSSYNEQFF. In DNA, the CDR3 is TGTGCCTGGAGTTCATGGAGCTCCTACAATGAGCAGTTCTTC.

This clonotype showed up many times. The chain joins TRBV12-3 or TRBV12-4 to TRBJ2-1, with 14 positions matching TRBD2. This CDR3 is built from 18 residues. J was trimmed by 8 bases and V by 5 bases; bases with no gene match: 14. As DNA, the CDR3 is TGTGCCAGCAGTATTCCCGGGACTAGCGGGAGTTTAGCGGATGAGCAGTTCTTC. Protein sequence: CASSIPGTSGSLADEQFF.

About this clonotype: A much larger clone sits a single nucleotide away, making a read error possible. This chain connects TRBV10-3 to TRBJ2-7; D call uncertain. CDR1 is ENHRY and CDR2 is SYGVKD in the germline V gene. Trimming stripped 3 bases from V and 7 bases from J, with 13 bases between. The CDR3 sequence is 13 residues long. The CDR3, as DNA: TGTGCCATCAGTGACCCTGGATTCGGTGAGCAGTACTTC. The encoded protein is CAISDPGFGEQYF.

The sample holds a few counts of this clonotype. A much larger clone sits a single nucleotide away, making a read error possible. The rearrangement uses TRBV7-3 and TRBJ2-6; maybe TRBD2 (5 bases). Germline V lookup: CDR1 SGHTA, CDR2 FQGTGA. The CDR3 spans 16 residues. Trimming stripped 8 bases from V and 0 bases from J, with 14 bases between. The CDR3 spells CASREGPSSGANVLTF. The CDR3 DNA follows: TGTGCCAGCCGCGAGGGCCCCAGCTCTGGGGCCAACGTCCTGACTTTC.

The V call is TRBV20-1, the J call TRBJ1-5, with D maybe TRBD1 (5 bases). Germline loops: CDR1 DFQATT, CDR2 SNEGSKA (reference sequence). The length of the CDR3 is 15 residues. Between the trimmed V and J ends, which lost 3 bases and 4 bases, there was a span of 16 bases. The CDR3 is CSARISGAINQPQHF. In nucleotides, the CDR3 is TGCAGTGCTAGGATTTCCGGGGCGATAAATCAGCCCCAGCATTTT.

This clonotype was counted at least ten times. V and J are TRBV15 and TRBJ1-6, with a possible D match to TRBD1 (6 bases). The germline V gene has CDR1 LNHNV and CDR2 YYDKDF (reference sequence). This CDR3 spans 16 amino acids. Between the trimmed V and J ends, which lost 0 bases and 9 bases, there was a span of 15 bases. The CDR3: CATSRDGGASGSPLHF. The CDR3 nucleotides read TGTGCCACCAGCAGAGATGGGGGGGCTTCGGGTTCACCCCTCCACTTT. Complete variable domain (other parts from reference TRBV15 and TRBJ1-6): DAMVIQNPRYQVTQFGKPVTLSCSQTLNHNVMYWYQQKSSQAPKLLFHYYDKDFNNEADTPDNFQSRRPNTSFCFLDIRSPGLGDTAMYLCATSRDGGASGSPLHFGNGTRLTVT.

With respect to this clonotype: A single base separates this from a much larger clone, so it may be a read error. The chain couples TRBV11-2 to TRBJ1-5; TRBD1 is a possible D gene (6 bases). The germline V gene has CDR1 SGHAT and CDR2 FQNNGV. This CDR3 is 14 amino acids long. CDR3 DNA: TGTGCCGGCAGCTTATACAGGGTTGTCCAGCCCCAGCATTTT. This translates into CAGSLYRVVQPQHF.

Of note for this clonotype: Possible read error: a much larger clone is one base away. J is TRBJ1-1 and V is TRBV12-3 or TRBV12-4; tentative D call: TRBD1 (6 bases). Trimming shortened V by 7 bases and J by 6 bases, and 18 bases separated the two germline ends. This CDR3 spans 14 amino acids. In nucleotides, the CDR3 is TGTGCCAGCAAATTACAGGGAATCAACGCTGAAGCTTTCTTT. Protein product: CASKLQGINAEAFF.

This clonotype has a handful of counts. CDR3 sequence: CASSLGSGGISTQPQHF. The DNA for the CDR3 is TGTGCCAGCAGCTTAGGGTCGGGGGGGATCAGTACTCAGCCCCAGCATTTT. The rearrangement joins TRBV7-2 to TRBJ1-5, with D possibly being TRBD1 (5 bases). V was cut by 1 base and J by 6 bases, with 19 bases left in between. Germline CDR1 is SGHTA and CDR2 is FQGNSA. The CDR3 runs to 17 residues.

This clonotype was seen a handful of times. The chain is built from TRBV29-1 and TRBJ2-2, with 10 positions matching TRBD2. Germline V gene sequence: CDR1 SQVTM, CDR2 ANQGSEA. Trimming cost V 6 bases and J 2 bases; bases outside gene matches: 3. This CDR3 has 14 residues. The CDR3 spells CSVTSGLNTGELFF. CDR3 DNA sequence: TGCAGCGTGACTAGCGGGCTAAACACCGGGGAGCTGTTTTTT.

The rearrangement joins TRBV12-3 or TRBV12-4 to TRBJ1-4; TRBD1 aligns across 9 bases. Trimming took 3 bases from V and 8 from J; bases not matched to a gene: 10. This CDR3 spans 16 amino acids. The CDR3 region is CASSLDGQGPMEKLFF. The CDR3, as DNA: TGTGCCAGCAGTTTGGATGGACAGGGGCCGATGGAAAAACTGTTTTTT.

This clonotype was picked up many times. The chain is built from TRBV28 and TRBJ2-2; the match to TRBD1 covers 11 bases. With 4 bases clipped from V and 3 bases from J, the junction kept 1 base outside the gene matches. Per the germline V gene, CDR1 is MDHEN and CDR2 is SYDVKM. This CDR3 has 15 amino acids. In nucleotides, the CDR3 is TGTGCCAGCAGTTCGGGACAGGGGGACACCGGGGAGCTGTTTTTT. Its translation is CASSSGQGDTGELFF.

This clonotype has a count of ten or more. The chain carries TRBV2 and TRBJ1-1, with D unclear. V lost 7 bases and J lost 1, with 10 bases in between. CDR1 and CDR2 (germline): SNHLY, FYNNEI. The CDR3 contains 13 residues. CDR3 in DNA: TGTGCCAGCAACGCGGGCTCGAACACTGAAGCTTTCTTT. As protein: CASNAGSNTEAFF.

This clonotype has a count of ten or more. The CDR3 here is CASSPDLGGAGEETQYF. The CDR3, as DNA: TGTGCCAGCAGTCCCGATCTGGGAGGGGCGGGGGAAGAGACCCAGTACTTC. The chain employs TRBV12-3 or TRBV12-4 and TRBJ2-5, with 7 bases lining up with TRBD2. This CDR3 spans 17 amino acids. J lost 3 bases, V lost 5 bases, and 15 bases had no gene match.